This T cell receptor (beta chain) was identified during a study of OX40 agonist ivuxolimab in advanced cancers. Repertoires were generated with immunoSEQ multiplex PCR, while TCRdb's copy carries only in-frame clones and drops some. The sample records roughly 70,000 clones, approximately 78% being singletons. From germline, CDR1 is MNHNY and CDR2 SVGAGI (reference sequence). V trimming: 2 bases; J trimming: 1 base; junction bases outside the gene matches: 5. The CDR3 totals 16 residues. The sequences come from CD4+ or CD8+ T cells sorted from blood, collected in a trial of the OX40 agonist ivuxolimab. The rearrangement links TRBV6-6 to TRBJ2-1; 7 bases map to TRBD2. This clonotype originated in an adult with an advanced solid tumor such as melanoma, head and neck, liver or kidney cancer. Here the CDR3 reads CASSYGAGVSYNEQFF. DNA of the CDR3: TGTGCCAGCAGTTACGGTGCGGGAGTTTCCTACAATGAGCAGTTCTTC.